These T cell receptor beta chains were read from a single sample in a study of Graves' ophthalmopathy and Graves' hyperthyroidism. TCRdb re-derived calls from the multiplex PCR reads in MiXCR, one entry per CDR3 protein. The sample consists of approximately 1.2 million distinct CDR3 sequences, roughly 35% of them appearing once. Sequencing input: peripheral blood or thyroid tissue (not recorded which). The receptors originated from an adult man with Graves' hyperthyroidism. CDR3s include the opening cysteine and the closing phenylalanine or tryptophan. Each record gives: V gene, J gene, clone size, D gene, CDR3 protein, CDR3 DNA. The D gene is left open where the match is weak. Some rows have no size entry. The others give once, few or many, or a class for an expanded clone.

TRBV5-6	TRBJ1-1	many	-	CASSLVWAMNTEAFF	TGTGCCAGCAGCTTGGTCTGGGCCATGAACACTGAAGCTTTCTTT
TRBV12-3/TRBV12-4	TRBJ1-6	-	TRBD1	CASSIGQGIGSPLHF	TGTGCCAGCAGCATCGGACAGGGGATCGGCTCACCCCTCCACTTT
TRBV29-1	TRBJ2-7	-	TRBD2	CSLGLAGYEQYF	TGCAGCTTAGGACTAGCGGGCTACGAGCAGTACTTC
TRBV20-1	TRBJ2-5	-	-	CSARGRDQETQYF	TGCAGTGCTAGAGGGAGAGACCAAGAGACCCAGTACTTC
TRBV2	TRBJ2-7	many	TRBD2	CASSPGLEATYEQYF	TGTGCCAGCAGCCCCGGACTAGAGGCCACCTACGAGCAGTACTTC
TRBV9	TRBJ2-7	many	TRBD2	CASSVVAGGEQYF	TGTGCCAGCAGCGTAGTAGCGGGGGGCGAGCAGTACTTC
TRBV7-8	TRBJ1-2	many	TRBD1	CASSPRGGPGGYTF	TGTGCCAGCAGCCCACGAGGGGGCCCAGGTGGCTACACCTTC
TRBV10-3	TRBJ2-5	-	-	CASSYMGRETQYF	TGTGCCAGCAGTTACATGGGTCGAGAGACCCAGTACTTC
TRBV6-2/TRBV6-3	TRBJ2-2	-	-	CATSSPTRNTGELFF	TGTGCCACTAGCAGCCCGACTCGGAACACCGGGGAGCTGTTTTTT
TRBV10-3	TRBJ2-5	-	TRBD2	CASSYQTGTGGQETQYF	TGTGCCAGCAGTTACCAAACCGGGACCGGGGGGCAAGAGACCCAGTACTTC
TRBV4-2	TRBJ1-2	-	-	CASQDGANVKYGYTF	TGTGCCAGCCAAGATGGGGCCAACGTAAAGTATGGCTACACCTTC
TRBV30	TRBJ2-7	few	-	CAWSFRGPYEQYF	TGTGCCTGGAGTTTTCGGGGGCCCTACGAGCAGTACTTC
TRBV7-9	TRBJ2-7	-	TRBD2	CASSLSTGLASYEQYF	TGTGCCAGCAGCCTGTCGACGGGACTAGCGAGCTACGAGCAGTACTTC
TRBV7-3	TRBJ2-5	many	TRBD2	CASSLQGLAGETQYF	TGTGCCAGCAGCTTACAGGGACTAGCGGGAGAGACCCAGTACTTC
TRBV6-6	TRBJ1-5	many	TRBD1	CASTKQGATNQPQHF	TGTGCCAGCACTAAACAGGGGGCTACCAATCAGCCCCAGCATTTT
TRBV29-1	TRBJ1-3	few	-	CSVERGTSSGNTIYF	TGCAGCGTTGAACGGGGAACGAGCTCTGGAAACACCATATATTTT
TRBV11-2	TRBJ2-7	few	-	CASSLWGADEQYF	TGTGCCAGCAGCTTGTGGGGGGCGGATGAGCAGTACTTC
TRBV25-1	TRBJ1-6	-	-	CASSEFPGGNSPLHF	TGTGCCAGCAGTGAATTCCCGGGGGGTAACTCACCCCTCCACTTT
TRBV10-2	TRBJ1-1	many	-	CASSESRVFAAFF	TGCGCCAGCAGTGAAAGCAGGGTATTTGCAGCTTTCTTT
TRBV25-1	TRBJ2-5	many	-	CASSEFSSFQETQYF	TGTGCCAGCAGTGAATTTTCTAGCTTCCAAGAGACCCAGTACTTC
TRBV2	TRBJ2-5	-	TRBD2	CARLAGGRETQYF	TGTGCTAGACTAGCGGGAGGGCGGGAGACCCAGTACTTC
TRBV7-8	TRBJ1-5	once	TRBD1	CASSRDRVTGWPQHF	TGTGCCAGCAGCCGGGACAGGGTCACTGGATGGCCCCAGCATTTT
TRBV6-5	TRBJ1-2	many	-	CASSSATVGNGYTF	TGTGCCAGCAGTTCGGCAACCGTGGGTAATGGCTACACCTTC
TRBV10-3	TRBJ2-7	-	TRBD2	CAISDLGRTSGRTYEQYF	TGTGCCATCAGTGACCTAGGGAGGACTAGCGGACGGACCTACGAGCAGTACTTC
TRBV15	TRBJ2-7	many	-	CATSRDRVTSSYEQYF	TGTGCCACCAGCAGAGATCGCGTAACGAGCTCCTACGAGCAGTACTTC
TRBV11-1	TRBJ2-5	few	-	CASSLARTKKETQYF	TGTGCCAGCAGCTTAGCGCGGACAAAGAAAGAGACCCAGTACTTC
TRBV7-9	TRBJ2-5	many	-	CASSSNRRGLPKETQYF	TGTGCCAGCAGCTCCAATAGAAGGGGCCTCCCCAAGGAGACCCAGTACTTC
TRBV19	TRBJ2-6	-	-	CASIAYSNSGANVLTF	TGTGCCAGTATCGCATACAGCAACTCTGGGGCCAACGTCCTGACTTTC
TRBV7-2	TRBJ2-5	-	-	CASSGTRREETQYF	TGTGCCAGCAGCGGTACAAGGAGGGAAGAGACCCAGTACTTC
TRBV10-3	TRBJ2-7	-	-	CAISYMSGTYEQYF	TGTGCCATCAGTTACATGAGCGGTACCTACGAGCAGTACTTC
TRBV7-9	TRBJ2-7	-	TRBD2	CASSLVEGTSGYEQYF	TGCGCCAGCAGCCTAGTGGAAGGGACTAGCGGCTACGAGCAGTACTTC
TRBV7-9	TRBJ2-7	many	TRBD2	CASSRTSDEQYF	TGTGCCAGCAGCCGCACTAGCGACGAGCAGTACTTC
TRBV20-1	TRBJ1-1	-	-	CSARQPPRSQGTEAFF	TGCAGTGCTAGACAACCCCCCAGGTCCCAGGGAACTGAAGCTTTCTTT
TRBV24-1	TRBJ2-5	many	TRBD2	CATSDPGLAGDQETQYF	TGTGCCACCAGTGACCCGGGACTAGCGGGCGACCAAGAGACCCAGTACTTC
TRBV14	TRBJ2-7	many	-	CASSQTSLAKSYEQYF	TGTGCCAGCAGCCAAACTTCCCTAGCGAAGTCCTACGAGCAGTACTTC
TRBV10-3	TRBJ1-2	-	-	CAISVGASNIDGYTF	TGTGCCATCAGTGTGGGGGCGAGTAACATCGATGGCTACACCTTC
TRBV7-9	TRBJ2-7	-	TRBD2	CASSFNGGGEQYF	TGTGCCAGCAGCTTCAATGGGGGGGGCGAGCAGTACTTC
TRBV12-3/TRBV12-4	TRBJ2-5	many	-	CASSLSPQWETQYF	TGTGCCAGCAGTCTAAGTCCCCAGTGGGAGACCCAGTACTTC
TRBV9	TRBJ1-2	few	TRBD1	CASSVGRTGFGYTF	TGTGCCAGCAGCGTAGGCAGGACAGGGTTTGGCTACACCTTC